This paragraph reports one T cell receptor beta chain. This record comes from a study of blood T cell repertoires in COVID-19. Study overall: From the United States, Italy and Spain came samples of acute and convalescent COVID-19. T cells, B-cell-depleted T cells, or PBMCs provided the cDNA or gDNA that served as material.

V lost 7 bases, J lost 3 bases, and 21 bases stayed unmatched. CDR1 and CDR2 from the germline V gene are SQVTM and ANQGSEA. The CDR3 contains 17 residues. Per the study methods: Reference gene primers were amplified, and this amplification served to estimate nucleated cell counts. TCRdb keeps only in-frame clones here, not all; method: immunoSEQ multiplex PCR. V and J calls and clone size are copied from that table; D and trimming were computed from the DNA. The sample shows 150,000 to 200,000 clones, 65% to 90% of them seen only once. The chain employs TRBV29-1 and TRBJ2-7; 7 nucleotides match TRBD2. Material: peripheral blood. The clonotype comes from a man aged 50 to 60 with active or convalescent COVID-19. This CDR3 is CSAAVLGGRPQDYEQYF. CDR3 DNA: TGCAGCGCCGCCGTCTTGGGCGGGAGACCCCAAGACTACGAGCAGTACTTC.